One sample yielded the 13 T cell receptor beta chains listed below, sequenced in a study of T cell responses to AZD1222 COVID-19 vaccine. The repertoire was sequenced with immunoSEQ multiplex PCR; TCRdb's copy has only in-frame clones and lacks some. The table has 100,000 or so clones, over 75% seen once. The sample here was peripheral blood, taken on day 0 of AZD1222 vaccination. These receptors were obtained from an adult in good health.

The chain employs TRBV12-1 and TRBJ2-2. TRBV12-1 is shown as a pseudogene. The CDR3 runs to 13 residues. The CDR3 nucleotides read TGTGCCAGCAGCCTTAACCGTACCGGGGAGCTGTTTTTT. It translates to CASSLNRTGELFF.

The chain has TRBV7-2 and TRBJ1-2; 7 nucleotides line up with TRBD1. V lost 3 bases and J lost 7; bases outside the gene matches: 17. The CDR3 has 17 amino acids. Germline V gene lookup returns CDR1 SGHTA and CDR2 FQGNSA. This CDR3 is CASSFLVQWAGGRGYTF. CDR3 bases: TGTGCCAGCAGCTTTCTGGTGCAATGGGCAGGGGGGCGTGGCTACACCTTC. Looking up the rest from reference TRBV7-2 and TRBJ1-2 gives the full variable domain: GAGVSQSPSNKVTEKGKDVELRCDPISGHTALYWYRQSLGQGLEFLIYFQGNSAPDKSGLPSDRFSAERTGGSVSTLTIQRTQQEDSAVYLCASSFLVQWAGGRGYTFGSGTRLTVV.

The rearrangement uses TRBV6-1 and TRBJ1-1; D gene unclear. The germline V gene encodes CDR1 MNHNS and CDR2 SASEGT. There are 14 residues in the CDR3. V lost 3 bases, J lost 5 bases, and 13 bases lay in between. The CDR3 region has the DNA TGTGCCAGCAGTGACATCGAGGGTTTTACTGAAGCTTTCTTT. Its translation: CASSDIEGFTEAFF.

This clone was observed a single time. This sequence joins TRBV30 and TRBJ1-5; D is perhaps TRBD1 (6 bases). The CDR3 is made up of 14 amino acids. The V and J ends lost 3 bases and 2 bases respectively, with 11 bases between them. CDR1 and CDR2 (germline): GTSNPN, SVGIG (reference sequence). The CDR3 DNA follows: TGTGCCTGGAGCGGGGGCTTGGGCAATCAGCCCCAGCATTTT. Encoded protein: CAWSGGLGNQPQHF. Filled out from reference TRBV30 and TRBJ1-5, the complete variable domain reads SQTIHQWPATLVQPVGSPLSLECTVEGTSNPNLYWYRQAAGRGLQLLFYSVGIGQISSEVPQNLSASRPQDRQFILSSKKLLLSDSGFYLCAWSGGLGNQPQHFGDGTRLSIL.

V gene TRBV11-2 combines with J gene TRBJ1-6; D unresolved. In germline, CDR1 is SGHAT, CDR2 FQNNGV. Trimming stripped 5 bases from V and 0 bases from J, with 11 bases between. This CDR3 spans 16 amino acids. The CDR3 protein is CASSPYLSSYNSPLHF. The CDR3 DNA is TGTGCCAGCAGCCCCTATCTAAGCTCCTATAATTCACCCCTCCACTTT.

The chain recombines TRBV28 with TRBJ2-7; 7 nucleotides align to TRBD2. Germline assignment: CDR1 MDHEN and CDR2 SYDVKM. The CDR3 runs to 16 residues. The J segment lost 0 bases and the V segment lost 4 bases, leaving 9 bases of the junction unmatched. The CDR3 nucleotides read TGTGCCAGCAGTTCTCTTTTAGCGGGTAGCTCCTACGAGCAGTACTTC. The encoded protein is CASSSLLAGSSYEQYF. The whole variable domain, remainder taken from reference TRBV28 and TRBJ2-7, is DVKVTQSSRYLVKRTGEKVFLECVQDMDHENMFWYRQDPGLGLRLIYFSYDVKMKEKGDIPEGYSVSREKKERFSLILESASTNQTSMYLCASSSLLAGSSYEQYFGPGTRLTVT.

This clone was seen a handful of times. The CDR3 sequence is CASSSQTEADTQYF. DNA for the CDR3: TGTGCCAGCAGCTCCCAGACGGAGGCAGATACGCAGTATTTT. The chain is built from TRBV7-9 and TRBJ2-3; possibly TRBD2 for D (5 bases). This CDR3 region has 14 residues. The germline gives CDR1 SEHNR, CDR2 FQNEAQ (reference sequence). The germline V and J ends were trimmed by 4 bases and 4 bases, with 12 bases remaining between them.

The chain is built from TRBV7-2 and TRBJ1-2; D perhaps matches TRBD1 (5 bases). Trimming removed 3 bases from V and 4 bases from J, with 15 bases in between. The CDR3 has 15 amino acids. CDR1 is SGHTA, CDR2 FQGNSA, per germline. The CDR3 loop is CASSLGTGTTYGYTF. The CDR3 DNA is TGTGCCAGCAGCTTGGGGACCGGGACTACCTATGGCTACACCTTC.

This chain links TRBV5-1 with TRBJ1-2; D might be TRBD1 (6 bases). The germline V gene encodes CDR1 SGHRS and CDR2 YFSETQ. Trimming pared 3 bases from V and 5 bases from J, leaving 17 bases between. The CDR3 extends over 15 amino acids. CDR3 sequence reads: CASSSKGGPTYGYTF. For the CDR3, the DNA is TGCGCCAGCAGCTCTAAGGGGGGCCCGACTTATGGCTACACCTTC.

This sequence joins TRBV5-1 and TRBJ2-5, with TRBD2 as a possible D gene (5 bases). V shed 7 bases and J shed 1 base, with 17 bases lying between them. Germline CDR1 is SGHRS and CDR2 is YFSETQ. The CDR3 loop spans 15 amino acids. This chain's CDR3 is CASRLRGLLQETQYF. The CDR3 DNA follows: TGCGCCAGCCGTCTCCGAGGACTCCTCCAAGAGACCCAGTACTTC.

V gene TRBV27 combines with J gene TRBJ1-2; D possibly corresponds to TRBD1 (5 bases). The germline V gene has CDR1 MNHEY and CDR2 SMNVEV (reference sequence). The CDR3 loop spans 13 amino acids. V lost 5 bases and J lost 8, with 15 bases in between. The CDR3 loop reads CASSLSAGSGYTF. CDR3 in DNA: TGTGCCAGCAGTCTTTCAGCAGGGAGCGGCTACACCTTC.

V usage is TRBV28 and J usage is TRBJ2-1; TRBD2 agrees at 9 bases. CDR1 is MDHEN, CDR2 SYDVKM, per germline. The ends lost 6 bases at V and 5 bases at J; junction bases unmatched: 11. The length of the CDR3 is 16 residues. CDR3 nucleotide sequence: TGTGCCAGCAGGGCGGAGAGCGGGAGGTTTCACAATGAGCAGTTCTTC. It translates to CASRAESGRFHNEQFF.

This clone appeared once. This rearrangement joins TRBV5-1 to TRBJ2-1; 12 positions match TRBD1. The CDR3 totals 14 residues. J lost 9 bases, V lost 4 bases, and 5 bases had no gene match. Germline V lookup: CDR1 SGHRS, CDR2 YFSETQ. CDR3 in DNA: TGCGCCAGCAGCCGGGACAGGGGGCTGGGTGAGCAGTTCTTC. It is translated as CASSRDRGLGEQFF.